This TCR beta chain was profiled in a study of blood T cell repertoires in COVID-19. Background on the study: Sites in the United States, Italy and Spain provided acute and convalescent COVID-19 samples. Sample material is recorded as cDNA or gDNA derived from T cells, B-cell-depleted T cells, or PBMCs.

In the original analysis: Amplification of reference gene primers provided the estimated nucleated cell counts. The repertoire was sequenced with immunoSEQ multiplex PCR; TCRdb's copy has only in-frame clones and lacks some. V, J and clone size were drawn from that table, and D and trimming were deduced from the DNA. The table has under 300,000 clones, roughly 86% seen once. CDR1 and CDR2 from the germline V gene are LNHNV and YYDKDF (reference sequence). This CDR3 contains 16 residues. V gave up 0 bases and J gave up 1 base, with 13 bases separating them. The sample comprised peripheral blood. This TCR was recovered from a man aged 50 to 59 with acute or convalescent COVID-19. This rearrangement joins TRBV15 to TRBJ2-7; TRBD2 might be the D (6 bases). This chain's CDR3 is CATSRDSGQGSYEQYF. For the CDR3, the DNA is TGTGCCACCAGCAGAGATAGCGGACAAGGATCCTACGAGCAGTACTTC.